This T cell receptor beta chain was identified in a study of control samples from healthy donors and cancer patients. Generated by immunoSEQ multiplex PCR, the TCRdb table keeps only in-frame clones and is missing some. Found here are approximately 160,000 clones, roughly 95% of them singletons; the top ten hold roughly 4%. This CDR3 contains 16 residues. Looked up from germline, CDR1 is SGHDT and CDR2 is YYEEEE. The trim removed 3 bases at V and 4 bases at J, leaving 9 bases unmatched. Sequencing was performed on blood. The chain joins TRBV5-6 to TRBJ1-1; 10 nucleotides match TRBD1. The receptor comes from a woman aged 55-69 years in good health. CDR3 region: CASSWDRGMSGTEAFF. DNA of the CDR3: TGTGCCAGCAGCTGGGACAGGGGAATGTCGGGCACTGAAGCTTTCTTT.